The 16 T cell receptor beta chains listed next were all sequenced from one sample in a study of T cell repertoires in cytomegalovirus infection. MiXCR was run by TCRdb on the reads, yielding one entry per CDR3 protein. This sample has about 300,000 distinct CDR3 sequences; 9.6% occur once, and the top ten carry approximately 2.3%. The source material was PBMCs. Source of these receptors: a human donor in good health (CMV status not recorded). Some clones in this sample may be carry-over from other donors' samples.

Comments on this clonotype: Being one base from a much bigger clone, this may be a read error. The V call is TRBV7-2, the J call TRBJ2-3, with TRBD1 matching 9 bases. This CDR3 contains 14 residues. Germline CDR1 and CDR2: SGHTA and FQGNSA. Unmatched junction bases numbered 10, after V lost 10 bases and J lost 5 bases. CDR3 in amino acids: CANTLQGARDTQYF. The CDR3 coding sequence is TGTGCCAACACTCTACAGGGGGCGAGAGATACGCAGTATTTT.

This clonotype has a count of ten or more. The chain is built from TRBV7-8 and TRBJ1-5; D uncertain. This CDR3 is 17 amino acids long. Germline values: CDR1 SGHVS, CDR2 FQNEAQ. Trimming took off 5 bases at V and 9 bases at J, with 26 bases between the two ends. The CDR3 loop reads CASSLTPGLQTVRPQHF. The CDR3 nucleotides are TGTGCCAGCAGCCTCACCCCCGGCCTCCAGACGGTTCGGCCCCAGCATTTT. Based on the CDR3 plus reference TRBV7-8 and TRBJ1-5, the full variable domain is GAGVSQSPRYKVAKRGQDVALRCDPISGHVSLFWYQQALGQGPEFLTYFQNEAQLDKSGLPSDRFFAERPEGSVSTLKIQRTQQEDSAVYLCASSLTPGLQTVRPQHFGDGTRLSIL.

This sequence joins TRBV29-1 and TRBJ2-2, with D tentatively TRBD2 (5 bases). Germline V CDR1 and CDR2: SQVTM, ANQGSEA. V lost 5 bases and J lost 5, with 6 bases in between. The CDR3 loop spans 11 amino acids. The CDR3 spells CSVWETGELFF. CDR3 DNA: TGCAGCGTTTGGGAGACCGGGGAGCTGTTTTTT.

The V call is TRBV29-1, the J call TRBJ2-4; D is unresolved. The CDR3 totals 17 residues. Germline V gene data show CDR1 as SQVTM and CDR2 as ANQGSEA. V was shortened by 0 bases and J by 0 bases, with 15 bases between the two germline ends. The CDR3 DNA sequence: TGCAGCGTTGAAGATCGTCGGACGCGGCTAGCCAAAAACATTCAGTACTTC. Translated, it gives CSVEDRRTRLAKNIQYF.

This clonotype was counted at least ten times. The chain employs TRBV7-6 and TRBJ2-3, with D possibly being TRBD2 (6 bases). V was pared by 1 base and J by 4 bases, with 15 bases between. The CDR3 contains 16 residues. Germline CDR1 reads SGHVS; CDR2 reads FNYEAQ. CDR3 loop: CASSLVAGLSSDTQYF. The CDR3 bases are TGTGCCAGCAGCTTAGTGGCGGGACTTTCTTCAGATACGCAGTATTTT.

This clonotype was counted ten times or more. This sequence may be a read error, since a much larger clone differs from it by one base. CDR3 in DNA: TGTGCCAGCCGCCGGGACCTCTACGAGCAGTACTTC. Protein sequence: CASRRDLYEQYF. The V call is TRBV2, the J call TRBJ2-7, with D perhaps matching TRBD1 or TRBD2 (5 bases each). CDR3 size: 12 residues. Trimming took off 8 bases at V and 3 bases at J, with 11 bases between the two ends. In germline, CDR1 is SNHLY, CDR2 FYNNEI.

In this sample, this clonotype turned up many times. The chain uses TRBV29-1 and TRBJ2-5; 8 nucleotides agree with TRBD1. V lost 7 bases to trimming and J lost 5 bases; unmatched junction nucleotides: 6. The length of the CDR3 is 12 residues. Germline CDR1 SQVTM, CDR2 ANQGSEA. CDR3 sequence (DNA): TGCAGCGCCGAACAGGGGGTCGAGACCCAGTACTTC. This encodes CSAEQGVETQYF.

This clonotype showed up many times. This chain uses TRBV20-1 with TRBJ1-4; D may be TRBD1 (5 bases). Germline lookup yields CDR1 DFQATT and CDR2 SNEGSKA (reference sequence). Trimming removed 1 base from V and 13 bases from J, with 22 bases in between. This CDR3 contains 15 residues. CDR3 region: CSARVALGGVRGLFF. The CDR3 region has the DNA TGCAGTGCTAGAGTTGCGCTGGGGGGGGTTCGGGGACTGTTTTTT.

Comment on this clonotype: This may come from a read error, since a much larger clone is one base off. V is TRBV20-1 and J is TRBJ2-3; TRBD2 aligns across 8 bases. V lost 0 bases, J lost 4 bases, and 3 bases stayed unmatched. Germline CDR1 reads DFQATT; CDR2 reads SNEGSKA (reference sequence). CDR3 length: 14 amino acids. The CDR3: CSARDPGGADTQYF. CDR3 in DNA: TGCAGTGCTAGAGATCCGGGGGGGGCAGATACGCAGTATTTT.

This clonotype was found many times. The chain recombines TRBV2 with TRBJ1-1; D is perhaps TRBD1 (5 bases). The CDR3 extends over 14 amino acids. Germline V gene sequence: CDR1 SNHLY, CDR2 FYNNEI. V gave up 4 bases and J gave up 1 base, with 10 bases separating them. CDR3 sequence (DNA): TGTGCCAGCAGTGTGGCGCAGGGGAACACTGAAGCTTTCTTT. Translating gives CASSVAQGNTEAFF.

This clonotype showed up just a few times. A single base separates this from a much larger clone, so it may be a read error. V and J are TRBV7-2 and TRBJ1-2, with D maybe TRBD1 (6 bases). V gave up 1 base and J gave up 6 bases, with 9 bases separating them. From germline, CDR1 is SGHTA and CDR2 FQGNSA. The CDR3 runs 13 residues. DNA of the CDR3: TGTGCCAGCAGCTTAGACAGGGCAGATGGCTACACCTTC. Encoded protein: CASSLDRADGYTF.

This clonotype was picked up many times. This rearrangement joins TRBV6-5 to TRBJ1-2, with D possibly TRBD1 on 6 matching bases. This CDR3 comprises 13 residues. The V end lost 6 bases, the J end lost 2 bases, and 10 bases lay between the germline ends. In germline, CDR1 is MNHEY, CDR2 SVGAGI. The CDR3 spells CASSRGTNYGYTF. CDR3 nucleotide sequence: TGTGCCAGCAGCCGAGGGACAAACTATGGCTACACCTTC.

This clonotype was found many times. This chain connects TRBV24-1 to TRBJ2-3; D not resolved. The germline gives CDR1 KGHDR, CDR2 SFDVKD. Trimming removed 3 bases from V and 2 bases from J, with 20 bases in between. The CDR3 is made up of 18 amino acids. This chain's CDR3 is CATSDPRSGRSSTDTQYF. CDR3 nucleotides: TGTGCCACCAGTGATCCCAGATCAGGCAGATCCTCCACAGATACGCAGTATTTT.

This clonotype was detected many times. The V call is TRBV7-8, the J call TRBJ2-2; D ambiguous. V was clipped by 5 bases and J by 0 bases, with 16 bases between them. Looked up from germline, CDR1 is SGHVS and CDR2 is FQNEAQ. This CDR3 has 17 amino acids. In nucleotides, the CDR3 is TGTGCCAGCAGCGATACCCCTCAACTACCGAACACCGGGGAGCTGTTTTTT. Residues: CASSDTPQLPNTGELFF.

This clonotype was seen at least ten times. The rearrangement links TRBV10-3 to TRBJ2-2, with D perhaps TRBD1 (5 bases). This CDR3 contains 13 residues. V was pared by 7 bases and J by 3 bases, with 9 bases between. From germline, CDR1 is ENHRY and CDR2 SYGVKD. This CDR3 is CAIKGRDTGELFF. The CDR3 DNA is TGTGCCATCAAAGGCAGGGACACCGGGGAGCTGTTTTTT.

This clonotype appeared many times. The chain recombines TRBV2 with TRBJ1-1; D ambiguous. The CDR3 extends over 14 amino acids. Germline V CDR1 and CDR2: SNHLY, FYNNEI. Trimming cost V 4 bases and J 1 base, with 10 bases left between them. The CDR3 sequence: CASSVTRENTEAFF. The CDR3 DNA is TGTGCCAGCAGTGTGACGCGGGAGAACACTGAAGCTTTCTTT.